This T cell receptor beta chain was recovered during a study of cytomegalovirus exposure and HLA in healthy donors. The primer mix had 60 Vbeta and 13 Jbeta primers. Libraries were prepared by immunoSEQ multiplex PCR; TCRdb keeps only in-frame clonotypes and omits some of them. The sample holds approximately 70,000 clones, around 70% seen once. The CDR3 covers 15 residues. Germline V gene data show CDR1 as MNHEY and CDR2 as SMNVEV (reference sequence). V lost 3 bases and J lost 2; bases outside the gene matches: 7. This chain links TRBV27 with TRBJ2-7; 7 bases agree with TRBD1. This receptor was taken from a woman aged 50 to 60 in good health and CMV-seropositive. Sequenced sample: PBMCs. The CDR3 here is CASSLGQNPAYEQYF. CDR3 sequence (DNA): TGTGCCAGCAGTTTGGGACAGAACCCGGCCTACGAGCAGTACTTC.